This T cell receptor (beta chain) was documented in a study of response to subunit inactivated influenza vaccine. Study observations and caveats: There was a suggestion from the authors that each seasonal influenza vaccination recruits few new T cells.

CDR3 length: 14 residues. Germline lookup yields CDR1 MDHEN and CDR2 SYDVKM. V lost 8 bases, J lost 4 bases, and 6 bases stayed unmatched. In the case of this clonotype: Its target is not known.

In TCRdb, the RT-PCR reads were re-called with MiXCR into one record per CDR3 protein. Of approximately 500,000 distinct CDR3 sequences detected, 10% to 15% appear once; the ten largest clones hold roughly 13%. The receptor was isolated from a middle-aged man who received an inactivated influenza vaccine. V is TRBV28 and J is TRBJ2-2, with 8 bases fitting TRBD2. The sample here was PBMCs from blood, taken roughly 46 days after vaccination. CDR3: CASRAGARTGELFF. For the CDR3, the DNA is TGTGCCAGCCGAGCGGGGGCTCGCACCGGGGAGCTGTTTTTT.